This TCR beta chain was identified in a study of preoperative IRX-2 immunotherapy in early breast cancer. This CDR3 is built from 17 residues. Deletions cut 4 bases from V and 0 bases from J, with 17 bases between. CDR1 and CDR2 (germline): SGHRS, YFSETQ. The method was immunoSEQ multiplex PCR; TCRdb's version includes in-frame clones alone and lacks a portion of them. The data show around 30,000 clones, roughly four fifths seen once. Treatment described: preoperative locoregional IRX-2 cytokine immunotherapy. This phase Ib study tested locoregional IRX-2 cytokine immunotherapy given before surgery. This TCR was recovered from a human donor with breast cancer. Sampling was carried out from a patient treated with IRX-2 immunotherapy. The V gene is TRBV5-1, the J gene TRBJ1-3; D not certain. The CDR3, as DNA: TGCGCCAGCAGCCAAAGTAGAATCATCGACTCTGGAAACACCATATATTTT. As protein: CASSQSRIIDSGNTIYF.